These 20 T cell receptor beta chains were all obtained from the same sample, sequenced in a study of cytomegalovirus exposure and HLA in healthy donors. PCR used 60 Vbeta primers and 13 Jbeta primers. Generated by immunoSEQ multiplex PCR, the TCRdb table keeps only in-frame clones and is missing some. This table lists 150,000 to 200,000 clones. The sample comprised PBMCs. The receptor source for this set is a woman aged 60-75 years in good health and CMV-seronegative.

The genes are TRBV7-9 and TRBJ2-7; a possible D gene is TRBD1 (6 bases). V gave up 5 bases and J gave up 3 bases, with 17 bases separating them. The germline CDR1 and CDR2 sequences are SEHNR and FQNEAQ (reference sequence). The CDR3 has 15 amino acids. The CDR3 coding sequence is TGTGCCAGCAGCAGCCCAGGGGTTCTAGGCTACGAGCAGTACTTC. Translating gives CASSSPGVLGYEQYF.

V usage is TRBV29-1 and J usage is TRBJ2-3, with a weak D call TRBD1 (6 bases). V was cut by 4 bases and J by 4 bases, with 15 bases left in between. The CDR3 has 14 residues. Germline V CDR1 and CDR2: SQVTM, ANQGSEA. In nucleotides, the CDR3 is TGCAGCGTTGTGGGACACGATTTGCCAGATACGCAGTATTTT. It translates to CSVVGHDLPDTQYF.

J is TRBJ1-1 and V is TRBV5-1; unclear D gene. Germline V gives CDR1 SGHRS, CDR2 YFSETQ. The CDR3 is 12 residues long. Trimming pared 5 bases from V and 6 bases from J, leaving 11 bases between. The CDR3 DNA reads TGCGCCAGCAGTCGGGATTTCGCTGAAGCTTTCTTT. This gives the protein CASSRDFAEAFF.

This chain connects TRBV19 to TRBJ2-1; TRBD2 matches at 12 bases. CDR1 is LNHDA and CDR2 is SQIVND in the germline V gene (reference sequence). Trimming removed 6 bases from V and 9 bases from J; junction bases left unmatched: 6. The CDR3 is 14 residues long. The chain's CDR3 is CASSPLAGGGEQFF. The CDR3 nucleotides read TGTGCCAGTAGCCCACTAGCGGGAGGCGGTGAGCAGTTCTTC. Based on the CDR3 plus reference TRBV19 and TRBJ2-1, the full variable domain is DGGITQSPKYLFRKEGQNVTLSCEQNLNHDAMYWYRQDPGQGLRLIYYSQIVNDFQKGDIAEGYSVSREKKESFPLTVTSAQKNPTAFYLCASSPLAGGGEQFFGPGTRLTVL.

The genes are TRBV4-1 and TRBJ2-7; weak D call: TRBD2 (6 bases). The CDR3 length is 16 residues. The germline V and J ends were trimmed by 3 bases and 3 bases, with 18 bases remaining between them. Per germline, CDR1 MGHRA and CDR2 YSYEKL. CDR3 region: CASSQGPFGRFYEQYF. CDR3 in DNA: TGCGCCAGCAGCCAGGGTCCGTTCGGGAGATTCTACGAGCAGTACTTC.

The gene calls are TRBV10-3 and TRBJ1-1, with 10 bases that match TRBD1. V shed 3 bases, J shed 4 bases, and the junction held 5 bases outside the gene matches. Germline assignment: CDR1 ENHRY and CDR2 SYGVKD. The CDR3 has 15 amino acids. The CDR3 sequence is CAISDDRGPTTEAFF. The CDR3, as DNA: TGTGCCATCAGTGACGACAGGGGGCCGACCACTGAAGCTTTCTTT.

The rearrangement uses TRBV6-1 and TRBJ1-1; tentative D call: TRBD1 (5 bases). The length of the CDR3 is 14 residues. V lost 4 bases, J lost 6 bases, and 15 bases lay in between. In germline, CDR1 is MNHNS, CDR2 SASEGT. CDR3 nucleotides: TGTGCCAGCAGTGTGGCAGGGTGGGGGGCTGAAGCTTTCTTT. It encodes CASSVAGWGAEAFF.

The chain has TRBV7-3 and TRBJ2-1, with 10 bases that match TRBD2. Germline V lookup: CDR1 SGHTA, CDR2 FQGTGA. Losses at the gene ends were 1 base for V and 6 bases for J; bases not matched to a gene: 6. The CDR3 totals 16 residues. The CDR3 region has the DNA TGTGCCAGCAGCTTAAGCCCTAGCGGGAGAAGCAATGAGCAGTTCTTC. This encodes CASSLSPSGRSNEQFF.

The V and J genes are TRBV7-2 and TRBJ1-2; D uncertain. V shed 2 bases and J shed 3 bases, with 7 bases lying between them. Germline V gene data show CDR1 as SGHTA and CDR2 as FQGNSA. The CDR3 has 13 amino acids. The CDR3 DNA sequence: TGTGCCAGCAGCTTACTCTACGACTATGGCTACACCTTC. This encodes CASSLLYDYGYTF.

This rearrangement joins TRBV7-9 to TRBJ1-1, with D possibly matching TRBD1 (6 bases). The CDR3 is 14 amino acids. Germline V lookup: CDR1 SEHNR, CDR2 FQNEAQ (reference sequence). Trimming left V 5 bases short and J 11 bases short, with 21 bases between. The CDR3 is CASSRGSGGGLAFF. In nucleotides, the CDR3 is TGTGCCAGCAGCAGAGGGTCGGGGGGCGGGTTGGCTTTCTTT.

This sequence joins TRBV7-9 and TRBJ1-1; D unresolved. Germline CDR1 and CDR2: SEHNR and FQNEAQ (reference sequence). The CDR3 has 12 amino acids. Trimming left V 5 bases short and J 6 bases short, with 10 bases between. The CDR3: CASSHSGAEAFF. The CDR3 DNA reads TGTGCCAGCAGCCATAGCGGCGCTGAAGCTTTCTTT.

The genes are TRBV9 and TRBJ2-7, with D perhaps matching TRBD1 (5 bases). The CDR3 has 15 amino acids. Germline V gene sequence: CDR1 SGDLS, CDR2 YYNGEE. Deletions cut 4 bases from V and 8 bases from J, with 22 bases between. The CDR3 DNA follows: TGTGCCAGCAGCCTAACAGACCTCACGTGGGGCAAGCAGTACTTC. Translating it yields CASSLTDLTWGKQYF. Full variable domain (remainder filled in from reference TRBV9 and TRBJ2-7): DSGVTQTPKHLITATGQRVTLRCSPRSGDLSVYWYQQSLDQGLQFLIQYYNGEERAKGNILERFSAQQFPDLHSELNLSSLELGDSALYFCASSLTDLTWGKQYFGPGTRLTVT.

The genes are TRBV5-5 and TRBJ1-1; weak D call: TRBD1 (5 bases). The CDR3 consists of 15 residues. Trimming took 0 bases from V and 3 from J, leaving 12 bases between them. In germline, CDR1 is SGHKS, CDR2 YYEKEE (reference sequence). The CDR3 region has the DNA TGTGCCAGCAGCTTGGAAGGGGTGTCGTACACTGAAGCTTTCTTT. Translated: CASSLEGVSYTEAFF.

V and J are TRBV2 and TRBJ2-2, with 7 bases matching TRBD2. Per germline, CDR1 SNHLY and CDR2 FYNNEI. The CDR3 has 15 residues. J was trimmed by 2 bases and V by 7 bases; bases with no gene match: 7. CDR3 coding DNA: TGTGCCAGCACGCGGGAGACGCTTAACACCGGGGAGCTGTTTTTT. This translates into CASTRETLNTGELFF.

J is TRBJ2-7 and V is TRBV6-1; 10 bases fit TRBD2. After removal of 6 bases from V and 0 bases from J, the junction contained 5 bases not matched to a gene. The germline V gene encodes CDR1 MNHNS and CDR2 SASEGT. The CDR3 has 15 amino acids. In nucleotides, the CDR3 is TGTGCCAGCAGGGTAGCGGGGGGCAGCTCCTACGAGCAGTACTTC. This codes for CASRVAGGSSYEQYF.

The chain carries TRBV6-1 and TRBJ2-1; TRBD2 might be the D (6 bases). Looked up from germline, CDR1 is MNHNS and CDR2 is SASEGT. V was trimmed by 2 bases and J by 10 bases, leaving 12 bases between them. This CDR3 region has 13 residues. CDR3 protein: CASSESEGLEQFF. The CDR3 region has the DNA TGTGCCAGCAGTGAATCGGAGGGCCTAGAGCAGTTCTTC.

The chain combines TRBV9 with TRBJ2-7; 9 bases are a match to TRBD1. Germline V gene lookup returns CDR1 SGDLS and CDR2 YYNGEE. Trimming removed 4 bases from V and 3 bases from J; junction bases left unmatched: 5. The CDR3 runs 14 residues. The CDR3 spells CASSPGTGNYEQYF. Written as DNA, the CDR3 is TGTGCCAGCAGCCCCGGGACAGGGAACTACGAGCAGTACTTC.

The chain has TRBV5-1 and TRBJ1-4; 7 nucleotides agree with TRBD1. Germline assignment: CDR1 SGHRS and CDR2 YFSETQ. The CDR3 consists of 14 residues. V shed 4 bases, J shed 5 bases, and the junction held 5 bases outside the gene matches. CDR3 sequence (DNA): TGCGCCAGCAGCCTAGGGACAGCCAATGAAAAACTGTTTTTT. Protein product: CASSLGTANEKLFF.

The gene calls are TRBV12-5 and TRBJ1-1; D is ambiguous. V lost 7 bases to trimming and J lost 3 bases, with 12 bases between them. Per the germline V gene, CDR1 is LGHNT and CDR2 is FRNRAP. This CDR3 is 13 amino acids long. The CDR3 region has the DNA TGTGCTAGTGCTCGGGGAGCGGACACTGAAGCTTTCTTT. Amino acid sequence: CASARGADTEAFF.

The gene calls are TRBV9 and TRBJ2-2; D is undetermined. Trimming removed 2 bases at V and 4 bases at J, with 12 bases between. CDR3 length: 15 residues. Per germline, CDR1 SGDLS and CDR2 YYNGEE. This chain's CDR3 is CASSVLPGGTGELFF. CDR3 in DNA: TGTGCCAGCAGCGTTCTGCCCGGCGGCACCGGGGAGCTGTTTTTT.